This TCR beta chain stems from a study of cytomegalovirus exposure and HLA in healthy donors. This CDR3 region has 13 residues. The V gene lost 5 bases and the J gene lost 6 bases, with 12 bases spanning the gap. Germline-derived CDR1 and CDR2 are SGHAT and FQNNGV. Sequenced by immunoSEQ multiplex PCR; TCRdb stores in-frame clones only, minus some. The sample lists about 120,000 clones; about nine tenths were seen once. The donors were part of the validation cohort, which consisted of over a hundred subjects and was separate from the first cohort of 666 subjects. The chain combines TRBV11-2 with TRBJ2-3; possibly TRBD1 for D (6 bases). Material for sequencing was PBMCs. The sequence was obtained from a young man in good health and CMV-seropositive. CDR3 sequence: CASSPRQADTQYF. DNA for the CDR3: TGTGCCAGCAGCCCCAGACAGGCGGATACGCAGTATTTT.